A single sample gave rise to the 19 T cell receptor beta chains below, sequenced in a study of blood T cells in healthy people across ages. A second 7 to 11 cycle PCR used barcoded and J-beta primers. TCRdb ran MiXCR on the 5' RACE reads and lists one entry per CDR3 protein. The sample has about 580,000 distinct CDR3 sequences, around half seen once. The sequenced material came from blood. These receptors all come from a man older than 75 in good health.

This clonotype has just a few counts. This chain uses TRBV12-3 or TRBV12-4 with TRBJ2-2; D possibly corresponds to TRBD2 (6 bases). Trimming cost V 3 bases and J 0 bases, with 8 bases left between them. The CDR3 is 15 residues long. The CDR3 nucleotides read TGTGCCAGCAGTTTCGCTAGCGCGAACACCGGGGAGCTGTTTTTT. The encoded protein is CASSFASANTGELFF.

Only a few counts were recorded for this clonotype. The genes are TRBV28 and TRBJ2-7, with 8 bases fitting TRBD2. The V gene's germline CDR1 is MDHEN and CDR2 SYDVKM. Trimming at V came to 4 bases and at J to 4 bases, leaving 6 bases not matched to a gene. The CDR3 extends over 14 amino acids. The CDR3 bases are TGTGCCAGCAGTTCCCCCGGGGGGGCTTACGAGCAGTACTTC. Residues: CASSSPGGAYEQYF.

For this clonotype: Possible read error: a much larger clone is one base away. The CDR3: CVISEGQRYEQYF. The DNA for the CDR3 is TGTGTCATCAGTGAAGGGCAGCGCTACGAGCAGTACTTC. The V and J genes are TRBV10-3 and TRBJ2-5; the D is unclear. The DNA matches TRBJ2-7 better at its end, which makes the J call doubtful. CDR3 length equals 13 residues. Germline lookup yields CDR1 ENHRY and CDR2 SYGVKD.

This clonotype was detected a few times. The V gene is TRBV29-1, the J gene TRBJ1-5; 11 positions match TRBD1. Germline CDR1 is SQVTM and CDR2 is ANQGSEA. J lost 7 bases, V lost 4 bases, and 6 bases had no gene match. The CDR3 length is 14 residues. In DNA, the CDR3 is TGCAGCGTTGGAGGCGGGACAGGGGGACAGCCCCAGCATTTT. It codes for CSVGGGTGGQPQHF.

This clonotype was picked up many times. The chain is built from TRBV5-5 and TRBJ1-1, with TRBD1 identical over 8 bases. There are 13 residues in the CDR3. Germline lookup yields CDR1 SGHKS and CDR2 YYEKEE (reference sequence). J was trimmed by 5 bases and V by 4 bases; bases with no gene match: 4. The CDR3 loop reads CASSIGTGTEAFF. As DNA, the CDR3 is TGTGCCAGCAGCATAGGGACAGGAACTGAAGCTTTCTTT.

The chain employs TRBV7-3 and TRBJ2-3; D is undetermined. The CDR3 totals 13 residues. The V gene lost 1 base and the J gene lost 4 bases, with 6 bases spanning the gap. CDR1 SGHTA and CDR2 FQGTGA come from the germline V gene. In nucleotides, the CDR3 is TGTGCCAGCAGCTTAATCACCGCAGATACGCAGTATTTT. It yields the protein CASSLITADTQYF.

This rearrangement joins TRBV11-2 to TRBJ1-1; D possibly corresponds to TRBD1 (5 bases). The CDR3 length is 15 residues. Trimming took off 5 bases at V and 7 bases at J, with 20 bases between the two ends. Germline V gene data show CDR1 as SGHAT and CDR2 as FQNNGV. The CDR3 DNA reads as TGTGCCAGCAGCGCAACAGCGGGACCTTACGGTGAAGCTTTCTTT. Translated, it gives CASSATAGPYGEAFF.

The chain combines TRBV29-1 with TRBJ2-3; D not certain. The CDR3 is 13 residues long. The V and J ends lost 1 base and 4 bases respectively, with 9 bases between them. Germline V gene lookup returns CDR1 SQVTM and CDR2 ANQGSEA. DNA of the CDR3: TGCAGCGTTGAAGGACGCTTCGCAGATACGCAGTATTTT. Amino acid sequence: CSVEGRFADTQYF.

The chain is built from TRBV7-9 and TRBJ2-1; 7 bases fit TRBD1. From germline, CDR1 is SEHNR and CDR2 FQNEAQ (reference sequence). The CDR3 extends over 12 amino acids. The CDR3 nucleotides read TGTGACCCAGGGGGTACCTACAATGAGCAGTTCTTC. Translation: CDPGGTYNEQFF.

The chain recombines TRBV6-2 or TRBV6-3 with TRBJ2-3, with 7 bases aligning to TRBD1. In germline, CDR1 is MNHEY, CDR2 SVGEGT. This CDR3 is 13 amino acids long. The V and J ends lost 6 bases and 5 bases, in that order; junction bases with no gene match: 5. The CDR3 protein is CASRVTGKDTQYF. CDR3 nucleotides: TGTGCCAGCAGGGTGACAGGGAAAGATACGCAGTATTTT.

The chain has TRBV7-2 and TRBJ1-1, with D perhaps TRBD1 (5 bases). CDR1 is SGHTA, CDR2 FQGNSA, per germline. The V end was cut by 5 bases, the J end by 1 base, with 8 bases between. This CDR3 spans 13 amino acids. CDR3 region: CASSNGANTEAFF. In DNA form, the CDR3 reads TGTGCCAGCAGCAACGGGGCGAACACTGAAGCTTTCTTT.

This clonotype was picked up a small number of times. This chain connects TRBV3-1 to TRBJ2-3; D might be TRBD1 (6 bases). Germline V lookup: CDR1 LGHDT, CDR2 YNNKEL (reference sequence). Trimming left V 5 bases short and J 0 bases short, with 12 bases between. CDR3 size: 15 residues. The CDR3 sequence is CASSDRRPSTDTQYF. DNA for the CDR3: TGTGCCAGCAGCGACAGGAGGCCCAGCACAGATACGCAGTATTTT.

The chain has TRBV6-2 or TRBV6-3 and TRBJ1-1; D is unresolved. Deletions cut 3 bases from V and 0 bases from J, with 11 bases between. This CDR3 has 15 residues. Germline values: CDR1 MNHEY, CDR2 SVGEGT. CDR3 in DNA: TGTGCCAGCAGTTATCTCGGAATCGTGAACACTGAAGCTTTCTTT. Its translation is CASSYLGIVNTEAFF.

This clonotype was found once. At one boundary the junction diverges from the germline segment, which might be a read error. The V and J genes are TRBV20-1 and TRBJ1-4, with D perhaps TRBD1 (5 bases). This CDR3 comprises 13 residues. The germline gives CDR1 DFQATT, CDR2 SNEGSKA (reference sequence). CDR3 in amino acids: CSASDGTNEKLVF. CDR3 DNA sequence: TGCAGTGCCTCGGACGGGACTAATGAAAAACTGGTTTTT.

The rearrangement joins TRBV20-1 to TRBJ2-3, with 7 nucleotides matching TRBD2. The CDR3 consists of 15 residues. The germline V gene encodes CDR1 DFQATT and CDR2 SNEGSKA (reference sequence). The trim removed 5 bases at V and 2 bases at J, leaving 10 bases unmatched. The CDR3 DNA follows: TGCAGTGCTCATTCCAGCGGGGCCATCACAGATACGCAGTATTTT. It yields the protein CSAHSSGAITDTQYF.

The V call is TRBV24-1, the J call TRBJ1-2, with D maybe TRBD1 (6 bases). Between the trimmed V and J ends, which lost 4 bases and 7 bases, there was a span of 12 bases. This CDR3 is 13 amino acids long. Germline V gives CDR1 KGHDR, CDR2 SFDVKD. The CDR3 DNA is TGTGCCACCAGTGAGAAAGGGGGTTCTGGCTACACCTTC. Its translation: CATSEKGGSGYTF.

The chain uses TRBV20-1 and TRBJ2-3; 10 bases line up with TRBD2. There are 13 residues in the CDR3. CDR1 and CDR2 from the germline V gene are DFQATT and SNEGSKA (reference sequence). The V gene end was trimmed by 3 bases and the J gene end by 8 bases; junction bases not matched to a gene: 5. The CDR3, as DNA: TGCAGTGCTAGGACTAGCGGGCGGGTTACGCAGTATTTT. This gives the protein CSARTSGRVTQYF.

This clonotype appeared once. The V and J genes are TRBV2 and TRBJ1-4; possibly TRBD1 for D (6 bases). The germline gives CDR1 SNHLY, CDR2 FYNNEI. Between the trimmed V and J ends, which lost 8 bases and 7 bases, there was a span of 26 bases. The CDR3 totals 17 residues. CDR3 coding DNA: TGTGCCAGCGGGGGGATTCAAACAGGGAAGGGAGGTGAAAAACTGTTTTTT. It specifies CASGGIQTGKGGEKLFF.

This clonotype was counted only a few times. The chain employs TRBV6-6 and TRBJ1-3; no clear D. The germline V gene has CDR1 MNHNY and CDR2 SVGAGI (reference sequence). The CDR3 spans 15 residues. V was shortened by 4 bases and J by 0 bases, with 10 bases between the two germline ends. Here the CDR3 reads CASSSPTGSGNTIYF. Written as DNA, the CDR3 is TGTGCCAGCAGTTCGCCGACCGGCTCTGGAAACACCATATATTTT.